This TCR beta chain stems from a study of T cells expressing NK-cell markers. Findings and caveats of the study: A range of 1.0-7.0% of CD8+ T cells consisted of dominant NKG2C+ clonotypes in 5 to 7 donors.

Details on this clonotype: Its antigen remains unidentified.

Production of TCR beta cDNA relied on 5'RACE template switching with UMIs. TCRdb reanalyzed the 5' RACE reads, giving one entry per CDR3 protein sequence and no DNA. Its table lists approximately 420,000 distinct CDR3 sequences. From germline, CDR1 is MGHRA and CDR2 YSYEKL. There are 16 residues in the CDR3. The sequencing sample was made of blood T cells: a sorted CD56 or NKG2C T cell subset, CD4+ or CD8+ T cells, or bulk PBMC T cells (not recorded which). This receptor was taken from a woman in her forties or fifties in good health. The rearrangement links TRBV4-1 to TRBJ2-1; there is no DNA to check the TCRdb D call of TRBD2. This CDR3 is CASSQERGGRAYEQFF.